This T cell receptor (beta chain) comes out of a study of T cells in Graves' hyperthyroidism and ophthalmopathy. Patients counted as stable if ophthalmopathy did not develop within 18 months. Uncontrolled infection, other autoimmune disease, pregnancy or lactation excluded patients. There are many counts of this clonotype. The antigen is unknown. CDR1 SGHRS and CDR2 YFSETQ come from the germline V gene. V lost 4 bases to trimming and J lost 4 bases, with 10 bases between them. The CDR3 contains 13 residues. Study findings and constraints: The model predicted ophthalmopathy a median around 6.5 months before onset. From stable hyperthyroidism, ophthalmopathy was separated by a 13 V-J model.

Amplified regions were TCR beta CDR3 sequences from RNA transcripts. During a first-round RT-PCR of the TCR CDR3, the HTBI primer set was used. TCRdb recomputed calls from the multiplex PCR reads with MiXCR, one row per CDR3 protein. The repertoire holds about 420,000 distinct CDR3 sequences, with 15% to 18% as singletons. The chain joins TRBV5-1 to TRBJ2-3; D is uncertain. The sequence was obtained from a young woman with Graves' hyperthyroidism. The sequencing sample was made of blood. In DNA, the CDR3 is TGCGCCAGCAGCGTCGCCAACTCAGATACGCAGTATTTT. Residues: CASSVANSDTQYF. The whole variable domain, remainder taken from reference TRBV5-1 and TRBJ2-3, is KAGVTQTPRYLIKTRGQQVTLSCSPISGHRSVSWYQQTPGQGLQFLFEYFSETQRNKGNFPGRFSGRQFSNSRSEMNVSTLELGDSALYLCASSVANSDTQYFGPGTRLTVL.